This TCR beta chain was identified in a study of PD-L1 blockade in urothelial cancer. Across the whole study: Researchers looked at the blood 3 weeks (second dose) and 6 weeks after treatment began.

Method: immunoSEQ multiplex PCR; TCRdb's copy keeps in-frame clones and lacks some. The sample yields some 41,000 clones, more than 70% seen once. Trimming took 1 base from V and 2 from J; bases not matched to a gene: 7. Germline assignment: CDR1 SGHNT and CDR2 YENEEA. CDR3 size: 16 residues. V is TRBV11-3 and J is TRBJ2-5; 7 nucleotides align to TRBD1. The source was PBMCs, collected around atezolizumab (anti-PD-L1) treatment. This TCR was recovered from a woman aged 55-70 years with urothelial cancer. The CDR3 coding sequence is TGTGCCAGCAGCTTAGGGGGGCCAGGGGGACAAGAGACCCAGTACTTC. Protein: CASSLGGPGGQETQYF. Together with reference TRBV11-3 and TRBJ2-5, the CDR3 gives the full variable domain: EAGVVQSPRYKIIEKKQPVAFWCNPISGHNTLYWYLQNLGQGPELLIRYENEEAVDDSQLPKDRFSAERLKGVDSTLKIQPAELGDSAVYLCASSLGGPGGQETQYFGPGTRLLVL.